Below, 32 T cell receptor beta chains from the same sample are listed, as sequenced in a study of read filtering for tumor transcriptome and immune sequencing. The library was built from 400 ng RNA with molecular barcoded adaptors for alpha/delta and beta/gamma chains. A single record per CDR3 protein comes from TCRdb applying MiXCR to the reads. In the table there are over 45,000 distinct CDR3 sequences, more than 20% of which are singletons. Specimen: a population of CD138-negative cells sorted from bone marrow. The receptors here all came from a donor at least 40 years old with multiple myeloma.

The chain is built from TRBV20-1 and TRBJ2-7; TRBD2 aligns across 14 bases. The CDR3 contains 16 residues. The ends lost 2 bases at V and 4 bases at J; junction bases unmatched: 7. CDR1 is DFQATT, CDR2 SNEGSKA, per germline (reference sequence). The CDR3 coding sequence is TGCAGTGCTAGAATAGGGACTAGCGGGAGTGGGTACGAGCAGTACTTC. As protein: CSARIGTSGSGYEQYF.

In its sample, this clonotype was seen many times. V and J are TRBV5-1 and TRBJ2-3; D gene unclear. The V end was cut by 0 bases, the J end by 2 bases, with 13 bases between. The CDR3 has 16 amino acids. Germline CDR1 and CDR2: SGHRS and YFSETQ. The CDR3 region is CASSLAGLLYTDTQYF. DNA for the CDR3: TGCGCCAGCAGCTTGGCAGGTCTCCTCTACACAGATACGCAGTATTTT.

This clonotype was found a few times. The chain carries TRBV12-3 or TRBV12-4 and TRBJ1-5; D call uncertain. The CDR3 sequence is 12 residues long. V dropped 6 bases and J dropped 7 bases, with 10 bases sitting between them. Written as DNA, the CDR3 is TGTGCCAGCAGAAGCTTGGGCCAGCCCCAGCATTTT. It is translated as CASRSLGQPQHF.

This clonotype was recorded at least ten times. The J gene is TRBJ2-1, the V gene TRBV6-6; 11 bases fit TRBD1. The CDR3 covers 17 residues. Germline V gene data show CDR1 as MNHNY and CDR2 as SVGAGI (reference sequence). The V segment lost 2 bases and the J segment 3 bases; nucleotides outside the gene matches: 6. CDR3 region: CASSYLGTGGFYNEQFF. The CDR3 bases are TGTGCCAGCAGTTACCTTGGGACAGGGGGATTCTACAATGAGCAGTTCTTC.

A word on this clonotype: At one end the junction does not follow the germline gene, possibly because of a read error. This chain links TRBV18 with TRBJ2-3, with D unclear. The germline V gene encodes CDR1 KGHSH and CDR2 LQKENI. This CDR3 is 15 amino acids long. The CDR3 sequence is CAGSPTFASTDTQYF. CDR3 DNA sequence: TGTGCCGGCTCGCCTACTTTCGCAAGCACAGATACGCAGTATTTT.

This clonotype showed up many times. The chain combines TRBV5-1 with TRBJ2-2; 11 bases are a match to TRBD2. The V and J ends lost 0 bases and 6 bases, in that order; junction bases with no gene match: 1. In germline, CDR1 is SGHRS, CDR2 YFSETQ. The length of the CDR3 is 15 residues. CDR3 in amino acids: CASSLELAGAGELFF. The CDR3, as DNA: TGCGCCAGCAGCTTGGAACTAGCGGGAGCCGGGGAGCTGTTTTTT.

This clonotype was picked up many times. V gene TRBV7-9 combines with J gene TRBJ1-5; D remains unclear. V was pared by 3 bases and J by 0 bases, with 6 bases between. The length of the CDR3 is 14 residues. The germline V gene encodes CDR1 SEHNR and CDR2 FQNEAQ (reference sequence). For the CDR3, the DNA is TGTGCCAGCAGCTTCGCGGGTAGCAATCAGCCCCAGCATTTT. It yields the protein CASSFAGSNQPQHF.

This clonotype rates as medium-sized. The gene calls are TRBV29-1 and TRBJ2-1, with 9 nucleotides matching TRBD1. This CDR3 region has 14 residues. The J segment lost 6 bases and the V segment lost 6 bases, leaving 9 bases of the junction unmatched. Germline V gives CDR1 SQVTM, CDR2 ANQGSEA. This chain's CDR3 is CSVEPGQGGNEQFF. The CDR3 region has the DNA TGCAGCGTGGAGCCGGGACAGGGTGGCAATGAGCAGTTCTTC.

This clonotype has just a few counts. The gene calls are TRBV5-1 and TRBJ1-1; no firm D call. Trimming removed 4 bases at V and 0 bases at J, with 13 bases between. CDR3 length: 15 amino acids. CDR1 SGHRS and CDR2 YFSETQ come from the germline V gene. Here the CDR3 reads CASSPLPGVNTEAFF. CDR3 DNA sequence: TGCGCCAGCAGCCCCTTGCCCGGGGTGAACACTGAAGCTTTCTTT.

This clonotype was recorded at least ten times. The V and J genes are TRBV10-2 and TRBJ2-5, with 10 bases matching TRBD2. Germline loops: CDR1 WSHSY, CDR2 SAAADI. J was trimmed by 2 bases and V by 6 bases; bases with no gene match: 6. The CDR3 runs 15 residues. CDR3 protein: CASRSSGGLQETQYF. The DNA for the CDR3 is TGCGCCAGCAGATCTAGCGGGGGCCTGCAAGAGACCCAGTACTTC.

This clonotype was found many times. The chain has TRBV7-9 and TRBJ2-7; TRBD1 might be the D (6 bases). The CDR3 has 14 residues. Germline V lookup: CDR1 SEHNR, CDR2 FQNEAQ (reference sequence). V lost 0 bases and J lost 5, with 11 bases in between. Here the CDR3 DNA reads TGTGCCAGCAGCTTAGCTGGGACAAACGACGAGCAGTACTTC. Its protein product is CASSLAGTNDEQYF. The variable domain in full, completed from reference TRBV7-9 and TRBJ2-7, reads DTGVSQNPRHKITKRGQNVTFRCDPISEHNRLYWYRQTLGQGPEFLTYFQNEAQLEKSRLLSDRFSAERPKGSFSTLEIQRTEQGDSAMYLCASSLAGTNDEQYFGPGTRLTVT.

The CDR3 nucleotides read TGTGCCAGCAGCCTAGGGACAGGGGGCGCGGGAAGCTACGAGCAGTACTTC. Encoded protein: CASSLGTGGAGSYEQYF. The gene calls are TRBV3-1 and TRBJ2-7, with 12 bases matching TRBD1. The CDR3 has 17 amino acids. CDR1 and CDR2 (germline): LGHDT, YNNKEL (reference sequence). V lost 4 bases to trimming and J lost 3 bases; unmatched junction nucleotides: 10.

As to this clonotype: A much larger clone differs by one base, so this may be a read error. The rearrangement joins TRBV6-2 or TRBV6-3 to TRBJ1-5; 8 nucleotides align to TRBD1. Germline V gene data show CDR1 as MNHEY and CDR2 as SVGEGT. With 4 bases clipped from V and 3 bases from J, the junction kept 2 bases outside the gene matches. The CDR3 runs 14 residues. The CDR3 nucleotides read TGTGCCAGCAGTTGGACAGGGATCAATCAGCCCCAGCATTTT. This codes for CASSWTGINQPQHF.

This clonotype showed up many times. The chain employs TRBV7-9 and TRBJ1-1; D gene ambiguous. Germline CDR1 is SEHNR and CDR2 is FQNEAQ (reference sequence). The V and J ends lost 5 bases and 7 bases respectively, with 11 bases between them. The CDR3 length is 12 residues. The CDR3 loop reads CASSPSELEAFF. The CDR3, as DNA: TGTGCCAGCAGCCCATCCGAACTTGAAGCTTTCTTT.

For this clonotype: A much larger clone sits a single nucleotide away, making a read error possible. The chain combines TRBV29-1 with TRBJ2-3; D perhaps matches TRBD2 (6 bases). The CDR3 loop spans 13 amino acids. Germline assignment: CDR1 SQVTM and CDR2 ANQGSEA. The CDR3 nucleotides read TGCGGCGTTGATGTAACTAGCCTTTACGCGCAGTATTTT. Translating gives CGVDVTSLYAQYF.

A remark on this clonotype: A far larger clone is a single base away, which makes a read error likely. This chain uses TRBV12-3 or TRBV12-4 with TRBJ2-5, with 9 bases lining up with TRBD1. This CDR3 spans 14 amino acids. CDR3 in amino acids: CASSPNRGQETHYF. CDR3 sequence (DNA): TGTGCCAGCAGTCCCAACAGGGGGCAGGAGACCCACTACTTC.

The J gene is TRBJ2-7, the V gene TRBV2; D unclear. From germline, CDR1 is SNHLY and CDR2 FYNNEI. Trimming shortened V by 0 bases and J by 4 bases, and 4 bases separated the two germline ends. This CDR3 contains 12 residues. This chain's CDR3 is CASSEALYEQYF. The CDR3 nucleotides are TGTGCCAGCAGTGAAGCGCTTTACGAGCAGTACTTC.

The rearrangement links TRBV29-1 to TRBJ1-4; 7 nucleotides line up with TRBD1. J was trimmed by 4 bases and V by 5 bases; bases with no gene match: 4. The CDR3 runs 13 residues. Germline CDR1 is SQVTM and CDR2 is ANQGSEA. The CDR3 bases are TGCAGCGTTCTCGGACAGGTTAATGAAAAACTGTTTTTT. It specifies CSVLGQVNEKLFF.

This clonotype was detected a few times. J is TRBJ1-5 and V is TRBV19, with TRBD1 matching 7 bases. The J segment lost 4 bases and the V segment lost 6 bases, leaving 6 bases of the junction unmatched. The germline CDR1 and CDR2 sequences are LNHDA and SQIVND (reference sequence). The CDR3 spans 14 residues. Here the CDR3 reads CASRKGQLNQPQHF. Written as DNA, the CDR3 is TGTGCCAGTAGAAAGGGACAGCTTAATCAGCCCCAGCATTTT.

The table lists this clonotype with a count of one. A read error is possible here, since a much larger clone lies one base away. The chain combines TRBV9 with TRBJ2-3; TRBD1 matches 9 bases. The germline CDR1 and CDR2 sequences are SGDLS and YYNGEE. This CDR3 has 13 amino acids. Trimming took 8 bases from V and 2 from J; bases not matched to a gene: 3. In nucleotides, the CDR3 is TGTGCCAGTGGGACAGGGATCACAGATACGCAGTATTTT. It yields the protein CASGTGITDTQYF.

This clonotype was detected ten times or more. The V and J genes are TRBV14 and TRBJ2-1, with TRBD2 as a possible D gene (7 bases). Germline V lookup: CDR1 SGHDN, CDR2 FVKESK. With 0 bases removed from V and 8 bases from J, the gap between germline ends came to 20 bases. This CDR3 contains 17 residues. CDR3 DNA sequence: TGTGCCAGCAGCCAAGAAGGGTCGGGGGGCGGATTCGATGAGCAGTTCTTC. It is translated as CASSQEGSGGGFDEQFF.

For this clonotype: A single base separates this from a much larger clone, so it may be a read error. The CDR3 DNA sequence: TGTGCCAGCAGCTTGGAGACAGGGGTTAACACTGGAGCTTTCTTT. Its protein product is CASSLETGVNTGAFF. This rearrangement joins TRBV5-6 to TRBJ1-1; 8 bases are shared with TRBD1. The CDR3 contains 15 residues. The V gene's germline CDR1 is SGHDT and CDR2 YYEEEE.

This clonotype was seen at least ten times. The chain recombines TRBV25-1 with TRBJ1-5, with TRBD1 matching over 9 bases. J gave up 2 bases and V 6 bases, and 2 bases lay outside the gene matches. Germline CDR1 MGHDK, CDR2 SYGVNS. The CDR3 has 14 amino acids. CDR3 amino acids: CASRTGGGNQPQHF. The DNA for the CDR3 is TGTGCCAGCAGGACAGGGGGAGGCAATCAGCCCCAGCATTTT. Variable domain in full (rest from reference TRBV25-1 and TRBJ1-5): EADIYQTPRYLVIGTGKKITLECSQTMGHDKMYWYQQDPGMELHLIHYSYGVNSTEKGDLSSESTVSRIRTEHFPLTLESARPSHTSQYLCASRTGGGNQPQHFGDGTRLSIL.

With regard to this clonotype: A much larger clone lies a single base off, so this may be a read error. This chain uses TRBV24-1 with TRBJ1-5; D uncertain. V was shortened by 0 bases and J by 0 bases, with 2 bases between the two germline ends. Germline assignment: CDR1 KGHDR and CDR2 SFDVKD. The CDR3 is 14 amino acids. The DNA for the CDR3 is TGTGCCACCAGTGATTTGGATAGCAATCAGCCCCAGCATTTT. Translation gives CATSDLDSNQPQHF.

As to this clonotype: It may be a read error: a sequence one base away is much more abundant. The chain links TRBV20-1 to TRBJ2-7; 7 bases align to TRBD1. The CDR3 spans 12 residues. CDR1 DFQATT and CDR2 SNEGSKA come from the germline V gene (reference sequence). DNA of the CDR3: TGCAGTGCTAGACGACAGGGACACGATCAGTACTTC. It translates to CSARRQGHDQYF.

In this sample, this clonotype turned up many times. J is TRBJ1-4 and V is TRBV11-3; TRBD1 might be the D (6 bases). Germline V gene lookup returns CDR1 SGHNT and CDR2 YENEEA. The ends were cut back, 4 bases at V and 8 bases at J, with 23 bases in the middle. This CDR3 region has 17 residues. In DNA form, the CDR3 reads TGTGCCAGCAGCTCCCACGGAGGCAGGGGATCTGGGGAAAAACTGTTTTTT. Encoded protein: CASSSHGGRGSGEKLFF.

Concerning this clonotype: It may be a read error: a sequence one base away is much more abundant. The chain is built from TRBV3-1 and TRBJ2-5; D is perhaps TRBD1 (6 bases). V lost 10 bases, J lost 6 bases, and 21 bases lay in between. CDR1 LGHDT and CDR2 YNNKEL come from the germline V gene (reference sequence). This CDR3 region has 14 residues. In nucleotides, the CDR3 is TGTGCCAACACCGACATGGGGGCTGCGAAGACCCAGTACTTC. It codes for CANTDMGAAKTQYF.

This clonotype was seen many times. CDR3 sequence reads: CASSLGASNEQFF. The CDR3 coding sequence is TGTGCCAGCAGCTTAGGAGCTTCCAATGAGCAGTTCTTC. The gene calls are TRBV7-2 and TRBJ2-1, with no clear D. The CDR3 contains 13 residues. The V gene's germline CDR1 is SGHTA and CDR2 FQGNSA. With 1 base removed from V and 6 bases from J, the gap between germline ends came to 7 bases. The entire variable domain, with the rest obtained from reference TRBV7-2 and TRBJ2-1, is as follows: GAGVSQSPSNKVTEKGKDVELRCDPISGHTALYWYRQSLGQGLEFLIYFQGNSAPDKSGLPSDRFSAERTGGSVSTLTIQRTQQEDSAVYLCASSLGASNEQFFGPGTRLTVL.

This clonotype showed up many times. The rearrangement uses TRBV12-3 or TRBV12-4 and TRBJ1-5; a possible D gene is TRBD1 (6 bases). V was cut by 6 bases and J by 0 bases, with 12 bases left in between. The CDR3 length is 15 residues. The CDR3 is CASSKDRYSNQPQHF. The CDR3 bases are TGTGCCAGCAGCAAGGACAGATATAGCAATCAGCCCCAGCATTTT.

This clonotype has ten or more counts. The J gene is TRBJ1-1, the V gene TRBV11-2; D is unclear. CDR3 length: 14 amino acids. Deletions cut 5 bases from V and 1 base from J, with 11 bases between. Germline CDR1 is SGHAT and CDR2 is FQNNGV. In DNA form, the CDR3 reads TGTGCCAGCAGCCCCAACAGTTGGAACACTGAAGCTTTCTTT. Its translation is CASSPNSWNTEAFF. The full variable domain, with the rest looked up from reference TRBV11-2 and TRBJ1-1, is EAGVAQSPRYKIIEKRQSVAFWCNPISGHATLYWYQQILGQGPKLLIQFQNNGVVDDSQLPKDRFSAERLKGVDSTLKIQPAKLEDSAVYLCASSPNSWNTEAFFGQGTRLTVV.

This clonotype came up a few times. The CDR3 here is CSAGTEESNQPQHF. CDR3 DNA: TGCAGTGCTGGGACCGAAGAAAGCAATCAGCCCCAGCATTTT. The rearrangement uses TRBV20-1 and TRBJ1-5, with D perhaps TRBD1 (5 bases). The CDR3 runs 14 residues. The V end was cut by 5 bases, the J end by 1 base, with 12 bases between. Germline V gene sequence: CDR1 DFQATT, CDR2 SNEGSKA (reference sequence).

This clonotype was recorded many times. This chain uses TRBV3-1 with TRBJ2-2; D uncertain. This CDR3 comprises 14 residues. Trimming removed 7 bases at V and 0 bases at J, with 9 bases between. Germline V CDR1 and CDR2: LGHDT, YNNKEL (reference sequence). For the CDR3, the DNA is TGTGCCAGCACTAGGACGGCGAACACCGGGGAGCTGTTTTTT. It specifies CASTRTANTGELFF. Looking up the rest from reference TRBV3-1 and TRBJ2-2 gives the full variable domain: DTAVSQTPKYLVTQMGNDKSIKCEQNLGHDTMYWYKQDSKKFLKIMFSYNNKELIINETVPNRFSPKSPDKAHLNLHINSLELGDSAVYFCASTRTANTGELFFGEGSRLTVL.